The 26 T cell receptor beta chains reported below all come from one sample, sequenced in a study of T cells expressing NK-cell markers. TCRdb reanalyzed the 5' RACE reads, giving one entry per CDR3 protein sequence and no DNA. The specimen's table records hundreds of thousands of distinct CDR3 sequences. Sequences were obtained from blood T cells: a sorted CD56 or NKG2C T cell subset, CD4+ or CD8+ T cells, or bulk PBMC T cells (not recorded which). The receptors were sampled from a man younger than 35 in good health.

This chain links TRBV4-3 with TRBJ2-5. The CDR3 length is 15 residues. Germline V lookup: CDR1 LGHNA, CDR2 YSLEER. CDR3 sequence: CASSQDLGYRETQYF.

The chain carries TRBV7-9 and TRBJ2-7. Looked up from germline, CDR1 is SEHNR and CDR2 is FQNEAQ (reference sequence). This CDR3 spans 14 amino acids. The CDR3 protein is CASSMRQGSYEQYF.

V and J are TRBV12-1 and TRBJ2-1; TCRdb's D call, TRBD1, is unchecked because there is no DNA. TRBV12-1 constitutes a pseudogene. This CDR3 contains 14 residues. The CDR3 sequence is CASSGTGVRDEQFF.

The chain couples TRBV12-3 or TRBV12-4 to TRBJ1-4; TCRdb calls TRBD1, which cannot be checked without DNA. The CDR3 totals 15 residues. CDR3 protein: CASSSRQQRGEKLFF.

This chain joins TRBV6-2 or TRBV6-3 and TRBJ2-2; the D call of TRBD1 rests on TCRdb alone, since no DNA is present to check it. Germline lookup yields CDR1 MNHEY and CDR2 SVGEGT. CDR3 length: 13 amino acids. This CDR3 reads CASRRQGSGELFF.

CDR3 in amino acids: CSSKGTDTQYF. The V gene is TRBV20-1, the J gene TRBJ2-3. This CDR3 is 11 amino acids long. The V gene's germline CDR1 is DFQATT and CDR2 SNEGSKA (reference sequence).

CDR3 amino acids: CASSSRDFPYNEQFF. V usage is TRBV7-9 and J usage is TRBJ2-1; checking the TCRdb D call of TRBD2 is not possible without DNA. This CDR3 spans 15 amino acids. Germline CDR1 is SEHNR and CDR2 is FQNEAQ (reference sequence).

V and J are TRBV7-6 and TRBJ2-3; the TCRdb D gene call, TRBD2, has no DNA to confirm it. The CDR3 is 15 amino acids. CDR1 SGHVS and CDR2 FNYEAQ come from the germline V gene. CDR3 protein: CASSLGSSREDTQYF.

The V gene is TRBV15, the J gene TRBJ2-3; no DNA is available, so the TRBD2 call from TCRdb remains unchecked. The CDR3 has 16 residues. The germline V gene has CDR1 LNHNV and CDR2 YYDKDF (reference sequence). This chain's CDR3 is CATSRDSGLYTDTQYF.

This chain uses TRBV7-9 with TRBJ1-1. The CDR3 is 12 residues long. CDR1 and CDR2 (germline): SEHNR, FQNEAQ (reference sequence). The CDR3 loop reads CASTNRNTEAFF.

The V and J genes are TRBV24-1 and TRBJ2-3; the D gene TCRdb calls, TRBD1, cannot be checked with no DNA. This CDR3 has 15 amino acids. Germline CDR1 is KGHDR and CDR2 is SFDVKD. This CDR3 is CATSAGGPSTDTQYF.

The chain couples TRBV7-2 to TRBJ2-2. Germline V lookup: CDR1 SGHTA, CDR2 FQGNSA. There are 15 residues in the CDR3. The CDR3 reads CASSLTSTKAGELFF.

The CDR3 reads CASSSGPTLAKNIQYF. The chain carries TRBV6-2 or TRBV6-3 and TRBJ2-4; TCRdb names TRBD1, which stays unverified in the absence of DNA. CDR3 size: 16 residues. CDR1 is MNHEY and CDR2 is SVGEGT in the germline V gene.

This chain joins TRBV20-1 and TRBJ2-1. The CDR3 has 15 residues. Germline V gives CDR1 DFQATT, CDR2 SNEGSKA (reference sequence). The CDR3 reads CSARGSLAGFKGQFF.

J is TRBJ2-5 and V is TRBV20-1. The CDR3 totals 11 residues. The germline CDR1 and CDR2 sequences are DFQATT and SNEGSKA (reference sequence). CDR3 sequence reads: CSARGQETQYF.

The rearrangement uses TRBV6-1 and TRBJ1-4; TCRdb's D call, TRBD1, is unchecked because there is no DNA. The germline V gene has CDR1 MNHNS and CDR2 SASEGT. There are 18 residues in the CDR3. Here the CDR3 reads CASSTSYRQVGTYEKLFF.

This chain uses TRBV27 with TRBJ2-5; TCRdb gives TRBD2 as the D gene, but with no DNA this cannot be confirmed. The CDR3 spans 15 residues. The germline gives CDR1 MNHEY, CDR2 SMNVEV (reference sequence). CDR3 protein: CASSPLGLAKETQYF.

The chain uses TRBV27 and TRBJ2-1; with no DNA, the TCRdb D assignment of TRBD2 cannot be verified. From germline, CDR1 is MNHEY and CDR2 SMNVEV (reference sequence). The length of the CDR3 is 14 residues. The CDR3 protein is CASTVTSGYNEQFF.

The chain employs TRBV6-2 or TRBV6-3 and TRBJ2-1; without DNA, the TCRdb call of TRBD1 cannot be checked. CDR3 length equals 16 residues. CDR1 and CDR2 from the germline V gene are MNHEY and SVGEGT. The CDR3 here is CASRLLRDPYYNEQFF.

The chain couples TRBV7-9 to TRBJ2-7; the TRBD2 assignment by TCRdb is unverifiable without DNA. Looked up from germline, CDR1 is SEHNR and CDR2 is FQNEAQ (reference sequence). There are 14 residues in the CDR3. The CDR3 spells CASSHGTSGRGQYF.

The V and J genes are TRBV11-2 and TRBJ2-1. The CDR3 length is 15 residues. Germline CDR1 SGHAT, CDR2 FQNNGV. The CDR3 loop reads CASSLISGSYNEQFF. The full variable domain, rest sourced from reference TRBV11-2 and TRBJ2-1, is EAGVAQSPRYKIIEKRQSVAFWCNPISGHATLYWYQQILGQGPKLLIQFQNNGVVDDSQLPKDRFSAERLKGVDSTLKIQPAKLEDSAVYLCASSLISGSYNEQFFGPGTRLTVL.

This sequence joins TRBV5-6 and TRBJ2-1; TCRdb designates TRBD1, a call that cannot be tested without DNA. From germline, CDR1 is SGHDT and CDR2 YYEEEE. The CDR3 has 14 residues. This CDR3 reads CASSPGVGNNEQFF.

The chain carries TRBV12-3 or TRBV12-4 and TRBJ1-1; TCRdb reports TRBD1, a call that lacks DNA to check it against. This CDR3 comprises 15 residues. Here the CDR3 reads CASSPPGGRGTEAFF.

The V and J genes are TRBV20-1 and TRBJ2-3; TCRdb calls TRBD2, which cannot be checked without DNA. In germline, CDR1 is DFQATT, CDR2 SNEGSKA (reference sequence). CDR3 length: 14 residues. The CDR3 loop is CSAETSGKEDTQYF.

The chain couples TRBV14 to TRBJ1-1; TCRdb picks TRBD1, but there is no DNA to check that call. This CDR3 is 16 amino acids long. Germline V CDR1 and CDR2: SGHDN, FVKESK. CDR3 sequence reads: CASSYIRQGVDTEAFF.

This chain joins TRBV12-3 or TRBV12-4 and TRBJ2-1; TCRdb lists TRBD1, though no DNA is available to test this call. There are 16 residues in the CDR3. CDR3 residues: CASSRSLRQGRNEQFF.